This T cell receptor (beta chain) was found in a study of shared clonotypes between healthy human individuals. Study-level points and caveats: Rarefaction showed that sequencing of sorted subsets was incomplete (despite large depth).

Replicate PCRs run on sorted subsets employed approximately 0.2 ug DNA, some 33,000 T cell genomes. Authors' methods: ImmunoSEQ supplied junction-only sequences lacking quality scores, so filtering was different. Produced via immunoSEQ multiplex PCR; TCRdb's table is partial and in-frame only. The DNA gave D and trimming, while V, J and clone size come from that table. The sample gives 2 million to 2.5 million clones, around 95% of which show up once; more than 0.1% is in the top ten. Comments on this clone: Its antigen is not known.

This receptor was identified in a man between 18 and 29 years old in good health. The sample consisted of naive CD4+ T cells sorted from blood. The sample's subset: CD45RA+ positively selected.

The CDR3: CAWNKGTGTTVSNSPLHF. DNA for the CDR3: TGTGCCTGGAATAAGGGAACGGGGACTACAGTTTCCAATTCACCCCTCCACTTT. The rearrangement joins TRBV30 to TRBJ1-6; a weak D match, TRBD1 (5 bases). CDR3 length: 18 residues. Germline V gene data show CDR1 as GTSNPN and CDR2 as SVGIG (reference sequence). Trimming removed 4 bases at V and 7 bases at J, with 26 bases between.